A selection of T cell receptor beta chains follows, all from one sample in a study of T cells in localized non-small cell lung cancer. The method was immunoSEQ multiplex PCR; TCRdb's version includes in-frame clones alone and lacks a portion of them. This table holds more than 1,500 clones, around 39% found once. The material was lung tumor tissue, obtained before any cancer treatment. The receptors shown here come from a woman aged 40 to 75 with stage I lung adenocarcinoma. CDR3s leave out the opening cysteine and the closing phenylalanine or tryptophan.

TRBV15	TRBJ2-3	ATSRDRGYDTQY
TRBV23-1	TRBJ1-4	ASSPGPATRGANEKLF
TRBV2	TRBJ2-7	ASRAGQGPYEQY
TRBV11-3	TRBJ2-7	ASSLGVGAYEQY
TRBV29-1	TRBJ1-1	SVVVRGRNTEAF
TRBV18	TRBJ2-1	ASSPGVDEQF
TRBV9	TRBJ2-7	ASSLRQEPNEQY
TRBV6-8	TRBJ2-1	ASSTRTGVNEQF
TRBV5-1	TRBJ1-3	ASSSDGSSGNTIY
TRBV11-3	TRBJ2-4	ASSFRFSKNIQY
TRBV10-3	TRBJ2-1	AISESSQGGREQF
TRBV18	TRBJ2-7	ASSPLSGGRIYEQY
TRBV9	TRBJ1-4	ASSGRGLTNKKLF
TRBV19	TRBJ2-3	ASSPLLVDTQY
TRBV18	TRBJ2-1	ASSPNTREENEQF
TRBV6-8	TRBJ1-2	ASSSTGENHYGYT
TRBV9	TRBJ2-3	ASSVDPSRSYTDTQY
TRBV11-3	TRBJ2-5	ASSLTSGDWETQY
TRBV6-1	TRBJ1-2	ASSEALQGRYGYT
TRBV11-3	TRBJ2-3	ASKGVRGTDTQY
TRBV19	TRBJ1-2	ASSPPGQGAGGYT
TRBV15	TRBJ2-1	ATSSTYRVSWNEQF
TRBV6-8	TRBJ1-5	ASSYLTGGLSNQPQH
TRBV11-3	TRBJ1-1	ASSFGLNPPEAF
TRBV28	TRBJ2-7	ASSLVGTGGYEQY
TRBV18	TRBJ2-5	ASSRGQIQETQY
TRBV9	TRBJ2-1	ASSEEGQGLRREQF
TRBV19	TRBJ2-5	ASSRGQNQETQY